These 27 T cell receptor beta chains were sequenced from one sample in a study of T cell repertoires in cytomegalovirus infection. Their antigens are not known. TCRdb re-called the reads through MiXCR, storing one row per CDR3 protein. The repertoire includes about 890,000 distinct CDR3 sequences, under 40% of them detected once, and 13% sits in the top ten. The sample here was cultured CD8+ T cells from PBMCs, taken from culture after CMV antigen stimulation. The receptors shown here come from a human donor in good health (CMV status not recorded). Some clones in this sample may be carry-over from other donors' samples.

Many counts were recorded for this clonotype. For the CDR3, the DNA is TGTGCCAGCAGCCCTACTAGTCCAGAGACCCAGTACTTC. The encoded protein is CASSPTSPETQYF. The rearrangement links TRBV7-6 to TRBJ2-5; maybe TRBD2 (5 bases). V lost 5 bases to trimming and J lost 4 bases, with 11 bases between them. The CDR3 runs 13 residues. Per germline, CDR1 SGHVS and CDR2 FNYEAQ. Combining the CDR3 with reference TRBV7-6 and TRBJ2-5 gives the whole variable domain GAGVSQSPRYKVTKRGQDVALRCDPISGHVSLYWYRQALGQGPEFLTYFNYEAQQDKSGLPNDRFSAERPEGSISTLTIQRTEQRDSAMYRCASSPTSPETQYFGPGTRLLVL.

This clonotype showed up many times. This chain connects TRBV5-6 to TRBJ1-1, with D possibly matching TRBD1 (6 bases). The V gene lost 3 bases and the J gene lost 2 bases, with 14 bases spanning the gap. The germline CDR1 and CDR2 sequences are SGHDT and YYEEEE. The CDR3 covers 15 residues. Here the CDR3 reads CASSSSGTPNTEAFF. Here the CDR3 DNA reads TGTGCCAGCAGCTCCTCCGGGACACCTAACACTGAAGCTTTCTTT.

The chain is built from TRBV12-3 or TRBV12-4 and TRBJ1-6; D is possibly TRBD1 (6 bases). The V end lost 6 bases, the J end lost 10 bases, and 19 bases lay between the germline ends. This CDR3 comprises 15 residues. The CDR3 is CASSPPGGARSPLHF. In nucleotides, the CDR3 is TGTGCCAGCAGCCCCCCGGGGGGGGCACGGTCACCCCTCCACTTT.

The chain couples TRBV4-2 to TRBJ1-1; 8 nucleotides line up with TRBD1. V lost 2 bases and J lost 1; bases outside the gene matches: 3. The CDR3 loop spans 15 amino acids. CDR1 and CDR2 (germline): LGHNA, YNFKEQ. CDR3 amino acids: CASSQRTGTNTEAFF. The CDR3 bases are TGTGCCAGCAGCCAACGGACAGGGACGAACACTGAAGCTTTCTTT.

This chain joins TRBV6-5 and TRBJ2-2; D possibly matches TRBD1 or TRBD2 (5 bases each). The germline gives CDR1 MNHEY, CDR2 SVGAGI. The CDR3 is 14 amino acids. Trimming stripped 5 bases from V and 5 bases from J, with 12 bases between. This chain's CDR3 is CASSPIGETGELFF. DNA for the CDR3: TGTGCCAGCAGTCCTATAGGGGAGACCGGGGAGCTGTTTTTT.

This clonotype was seen a few times. The chain is built from TRBV6-2 or TRBV6-3 and TRBJ1-5, with TRBD1 identical over 8 bases. CDR3 length equals 13 residues. Germline V gene lookup returns CDR1 MNHEY and CDR2 SVGEGT. Trimming cost V 7 bases and J 6 bases; bases outside gene matches: 5. CDR3 residues: CASMDREVQPQHF. For the CDR3, the DNA is TGTGCCAGCATGGACAGGGAGGTTCAGCCCCAGCATTTT.

Only a few counts were recorded for this clonotype. The genes are TRBV11-1 and TRBJ2-5; no reliable D call. Germline-derived CDR1 and CDR2 are SGHAT and FQDESV (reference sequence). The CDR3 runs to 14 residues. Trimming removed 3 bases at V and 5 bases at J, with 13 bases between. The CDR3 reads CASSFETDGETQYF. The CDR3 nucleotides read TGTGCCAGCAGCTTCGAAACGGACGGGGAGACCCAGTACTTC. The full variable domain, completed using reference TRBV11-1 and TRBJ2-5, is EAEVAQSPRYKITEKSQAVAFWCDPISGHATLYWYRQILGQGPELLVQFQDESVVDDSQLPKDRFSAERLKGVDSTLKIQPAELGDSAMYLCASSFETDGETQYFGPGTRLLVL.

This chain links TRBV11-2 with TRBJ2-7; 9 nucleotides match TRBD1. The length of the CDR3 is 14 residues. Trimming cost V 3 bases and J 2 bases; bases outside gene matches: 2. Germline V gene lookup returns CDR1 SGHAT and CDR2 FQNNGV. CDR3 DNA sequence: TGTGCCAGCAGCTTTGACAGGGGGACCTACGAGCAGTACGTC. It specifies CASSFDRGTYEQYV.

The chain is built from TRBV4-1 and TRBJ2-3; weak D call: TRBD2 (7 bases). Germline V gene data show CDR1 as MGHRA and CDR2 as YSYEKL. V was cut by 0 bases and J by 1 base, with 11 bases left in between. The CDR3 sequence is 16 residues long. The CDR3 DNA reads as TGCGCCAGCAGCCAAGAAAGAGGGGGGGGCACAGATACGCAGTATTTT. Translated: CASSQERGGGTDTQYF.

This clonotype came up many times. The V gene is TRBV29-1, the J gene TRBJ1-2; D gene uncertain. V was cut by 5 bases and J by 0 bases, with 10 bases left in between. CDR3 length: 13 residues. CDR1 and CDR2 from the germline V gene are SQVTM and ANQGSEA. CDR3 sequence reads: CSVRWPPNYGYTF. The CDR3 DNA sequence: TGCAGCGTTCGCTGGCCTCCTAACTATGGCTACACCTTC.

This clonotype was detected only a few times. V is TRBV7-8 and J is TRBJ2-5; TRBD2 agrees at 10 bases. Looked up from germline, CDR1 is SGHVS and CDR2 is FQNEAQ. After removal of 5 bases from V and 5 bases from J, the junction contained 14 bases not matched to a gene. The CDR3 is 17 residues long. CDR3 sequence: CASSTPLDKRGGETQYF. The CDR3 nucleotides are TGTGCCAGCAGCACTCCATTGGACAAGCGGGGGGGGGAGACCCAGTACTTC.

This clonotype was found a few times. V and J are TRBV4-1 and TRBJ2-7; 7 positions match TRBD1. Germline V gene sequence: CDR1 MGHRA, CDR2 YSYEKL. The V and J ends lost 5 bases and 1 base, in that order; junction bases with no gene match: 5. The CDR3 is made up of 14 amino acids. The CDR3 DNA reads as TGCGCCAGCAGCTTAGGACAGGCGTCCTACGAGCAGTACTTC. This sequence encodes CASSLGQASYEQYF.

The genes are TRBV7-9 and TRBJ2-5; D is ambiguous. CDR1 SEHNR and CDR2 FQNEAQ come from the germline V gene (reference sequence). This CDR3 region has 13 residues. V was shortened by 7 bases and J by 5 bases, with 14 bases between the two germline ends. The CDR3 sequence: CASNRKLGETQYF. DNA for the CDR3: TGTGCCAGCAACCGTAAGCTGGGGGAGACCCAGTACTTC. Combining the CDR3 with reference TRBV7-9 and TRBJ2-5 gives the whole variable domain DTGVSQNPRHKITKRGQNVTFRCDPISEHNRLYWYRQTLGQGPEFLTYFQNEAQLEKSRLLSDRFSAERPKGSFSTLEIQRTEQGDSAMYLCASNRKLGETQYFGPGTRLLVL.

This chain joins TRBV9 and TRBJ1-5; D possibly corresponds to TRBD1 (5 bases). Trimming shortened V by 3 bases and J by 6 bases, and 13 bases separated the two germline ends. The CDR3 has 14 amino acids. CDR1 is SGDLS, CDR2 YYNGEE, per germline. CDR3 coding DNA: TGTGCCAGCAGCGGAGGGGAGTTTCTTCAGCCCCAGCATTTT. Translating it yields CASSGGEFLQPQHF.

The V and J genes are TRBV7-9 and TRBJ1-1, with no clear D. CDR1 is SEHNR and CDR2 is FQNEAQ in the germline V gene (reference sequence). This CDR3 is built from 16 residues. V lost 0 bases and J 0 bases, leaving 11 bases between the germline ends. DNA of the CDR3: TGTGCCAGCAGCTTAGCGCTCCGGGCGGTGAACACTGAAGCTTTCTTT. Amino acid sequence: CASSLALRAVNTEAFF.

Worth noting for this clonotype: A much more abundant neighbour one base away suggests this may be a read error. This chain uses TRBV27 with TRBJ1-1; D is possibly TRBD1 (6 bases). CDR3 length: 13 amino acids. Germline assignment: CDR1 MNHEY and CDR2 SMNVEV (reference sequence). The CDR3 region has the DNA TGTGTCAGCACCACCGGAGGGGGCACTGAAGCTTTCTTT. It encodes CVSTTGGGTEAFF.

This clonotype was detected ten times or more. The rearrangement uses TRBV7-6 and TRBJ2-3, with TRBD2 matching over 11 bases. The germline V gene has CDR1 SGHVS and CDR2 FNYEAQ. The CDR3 has 19 residues. The junction had 9 bases not matched to a gene; V was cut back by 1 base and J by 0 bases. CDR3 protein: CASSLDGLAGGRSTDTQYF. The DNA for the CDR3 is TGTGCCAGCAGCTTAGATGGGCTAGCGGGGGGCCGGAGCACAGATACGCAGTATTTT.

The rearrangement links TRBV28 to TRBJ2-2; 16 positions agree with TRBD2. Germline assignment: CDR1 MDHEN and CDR2 SYDVKM. Trimming took 6 bases from V and 3 from J; bases not matched to a gene: 4. The CDR3 length is 17 residues. The CDR3 spells CASSPGLAGGDTGELFF. For the CDR3, the DNA is TGTGCCAGCAGCCCGGGACTAGCGGGGGGGGACACCGGGGAGCTGTTTTTT.

This clonotype has more than one count but fewer than ten. V and J are TRBV15 and TRBJ1-2; 10 bases line up with TRBD1. Germline CDR1 reads LNHNV; CDR2 reads YYDKDF (reference sequence). The V segment lost 2 bases and the J segment 3 bases; nucleotides outside the gene matches: 3. The CDR3 consists of 15 residues. The CDR3 sequence: CATSRWTGGDYGYTF. As DNA, the CDR3 is TGTGCCACCAGCAGATGGACAGGGGGTGACTATGGCTACACCTTC.

This clonotype was counted between two and nine times. CDR3: CASSLSTGDHPLYEQYF. The CDR3 region has the DNA TGCGCCAGCAGCTTGAGTACAGGAGACCACCCCTTGTACGAGCAGTACTTC. The V gene is TRBV5-1, the J gene TRBJ2-7; tentatively, D is TRBD1 (5 bases). Trimming took 1 base from V and 4 from J, leaving 21 bases between them. CDR1 is SGHRS, CDR2 YFSETQ, per germline. The CDR3 extends over 17 amino acids.

The chain combines TRBV20-1 with TRBJ1-1; D call uncertain. Trimming shortened V by 3 bases and J by 0 bases, and 8 bases separated the two germline ends. There are 13 residues in the CDR3. Germline loops: CDR1 DFQATT, CDR2 SNEGSKA (reference sequence). The CDR3 DNA follows: TGCAGTGCTAGGCCCCCGATGAACACTGAAGCTTTCTTT. Encoded protein: CSARPPMNTEAFF.

This chain uses TRBV5-6 with TRBJ1-5; a possible D gene is TRBD1 (5 bases). The CDR3 sequence is 15 residues long. Looked up from germline, CDR1 is SGHDT and CDR2 is YYEEEE. The ends were cut back, 4 bases at V and 9 bases at J, with 20 bases in the middle. CDR3 sequence (DNA): TGTGCCAGCAGCCCGAGCACCAGGGCAGGCCCGCCCCAGCATTTT. This encodes CASSPSTRAGPPQHF.

This chain links TRBV19 with TRBJ2-2; 11 nucleotides line up with TRBD1. Germline V gives CDR1 LNHDA, CDR2 SQIVND (reference sequence). CDR3 length: 14 amino acids. Trimming took 3 bases from V and 9 from J; bases not matched to a gene: 3. The CDR3 DNA reads as TGTGCCAGTAGTATCTGGACAGGGGGCCGGGAGCTGTTTTTT. Translating gives CASSIWTGGRELFF.

A note on this clonotype: One end of the junction fails to match germline, which may point to a read error. The CDR3 region is CANSQDRVQGRGTEAFF. Written as DNA, the CDR3 is TGTGCCAACAGCCAAGATAGGGTCCAGGGGAGAGGGACTGAAGCTTTCTTT. V usage is TRBV4-2 and J usage is TRBJ1-1, with D possibly being TRBD1 (6 bases). Per the germline V gene, CDR1 is LGHNA and CDR2 is YNFKEQ. This CDR3 has 17 residues.

The genes are TRBV12-3 or TRBV12-4 and TRBJ1-1; 8 bases fit TRBD1. The ends lost 6 bases at V and 5 bases at J; junction bases unmatched: 11. CDR3 size: 15 residues. The CDR3 reads CASRVAGGAWTEAFF. DNA of the CDR3: TGTGCCAGCAGAGTGGCAGGGGGCGCATGGACTGAAGCTTTCTTT.

The chain uses TRBV11-3 and TRBJ2-1; D is uncertain. CDR3 size: 12 residues. Trimming shortened V by 4 bases and J by 7 bases, and 8 bases separated the two germline ends. From germline, CDR1 is SGHNT and CDR2 YENEEA. The DNA of the CDR3 is TGTGCCAGCAGCTCGGACCCGAATGAGCAGTTCTTC. Protein product: CASSSDPNEQFF.

A note on this clonotype: The junction departs from germline at one end; a sequencing error may be responsible. The chain uses TRBV7-2 and TRBJ2-6, with D perhaps matching TRBD2 (6 bases). Germline values: CDR1 SGHTA, CDR2 FQGNSA. The CDR3 loop spans 16 amino acids. The CDR3, as DNA: TGTGTCAGCAGCACCCTTGGGGGGTCTGGGGCCAACGTCCTGACTTTC. Amino acid sequence: CVSSTLGGSGANVLTF.